This TCR beta chain comes out of a study of blood T cell repertoires in COVID-19. In the study overall: PBMCs, B-cell-depleted T cells, or T cells were the source of the cDNA or gDNA that made up the material.

V lost 2 bases and J lost 5; bases outside the gene matches: 8. Germline V CDR1 and CDR2: SGDLS, YYNGEE. The CDR3 is made up of 16 amino acids. The protocol was immunoSEQ multiplex PCR, while the TCRdb copy is restricted to in-frame clones and leaves out a portion. This sample has about 250,000 clones, with over 70% found just once. The origin of this receptor is a man older than 75 with acute or convalescent COVID-19. The J gene is TRBJ2-3, the V gene TRBV9; 10 bases line up with TRBD2. The sequenced material came from peripheral blood. CDR3 coding DNA: TGTGCCAGCAGCGTCGAAGCGGGGGGGCCCGGAGATACGCAGTATTTT. This sequence encodes CASSVEAGGPGDTQYF.